This TCR beta chain derives from a study of cytomegalovirus exposure and HLA in healthy donors. Germline CDR1 reads MNHNS; CDR2 reads SASEGT. The CDR3 totals 16 residues. The ends were cut back, 2 bases at V and 0 bases at J, with 13 bases in the middle. This clone came up a few times. The target antigen is unknown. Study-wide points: Follow-up analysis later connected one missense variant in DCLRE1C with trimming of TCR beta V- and J-genes.

It was with 60 Vbeta and 13 Jbeta primers that the PCR ran. TCRdb keeps only in-frame clones here, not all; method: immunoSEQ multiplex PCR. The repertoire holds 85,000 to 100,000 clones, roughly 86% seen once, with around 5.2% in the top ten. This rearrangement joins TRBV6-1 to TRBJ1-2; maybe TRBD1 (6 bases). The material sequenced was PBMCs. This sequence was found in a woman younger than 30 in good health and CMV-seropositive. CDR3 in amino acids: CASSEPSGASNYGYTF. As DNA, the CDR3 is TGTGCCAGCAGTGAACCTTCAGGGGCCTCTAACTATGGCTACACCTTC.